The clone carrying this T cell receptor beta chain was seen ten or more times. The time point was: persistent/refractory GD, antithyroid drugs over 5 years with positive TRAb. The TCR library was made from RNA that had been extracted from PBMCs in TRIzol. Arm-PCR with iRepertoire HTBI primers amplified the CDR3 regions for these TCR beta libraries. TCRdb recomputed calls from the multiplex PCR reads with MiXCR, one row per CDR3 protein. Among about 290,000 distinct CDR3 sequences listed, 20% to 25% were seen once. This sample was taken from a study of regulatory T cells in long-lasting Graves disease. Germline assignment: CDR1 MNHEY and CDR2 SMNVEV (reference sequence). The length of the CDR3 is 15 residues. The V end was cut by 0 bases, the J end by 6 bases, with 15 bases between.

The receptor comes from a female donor with Graves disease. Sequences were derived from peripheral blood mononuclear cells (PBMCs), sampled when the disease was refractory, from a patient treated with antithyroid drugs. The genes are TRBV27 and TRBJ2-7; weak D call: TRBD2 (6 bases). This CDR3 reads CASSLSGGNTPEQYF. CDR3 coding DNA: TGTGCCAGCAGTTTATCGGGCGGGAACACACCCGAGCAGTACTTC.